A selection of T cell receptor beta chains follows, all from one sample in a study of blood T cell repertoires in COVID-19. Data came from immunoSEQ multiplex PCR; TCRdb stores just in-frame clones and leaves some out. The sample records about 190,000 clones, about 86% being singletons. The sample consisted of PBMCs or T cells enriched from blood (not recorded which). These receptors were collected from a woman between 40 and 55 years old in a cohort exposed to, infected with or recovered from COVID-19 (not recorded which). The CDR3 runs from the conserved cysteine through the conserved F or W. The order of the fields is clone size, V gene, D gene, J gene, CDR3 protein, CDR3 DNA. D genes are given only for firm matches. Clone size is shown for a subset of rows, as once, few, many or a class of expanded clone.

size: .; V: TRBV10-3; D: .; J: TRBJ1-4; CDR3: CAISAGQSQGEKLFF; DNA: TGTGCCATCAGTGCAGGACAGAGCCAAGGGGAAAAACTGTTTTTT
size: few; V: TRBV18; D: .; J: TRBJ1-4; CDR3: CASSPGVDSLFEKLFF; DNA: TGTGCCAGCTCACCAGGAGTGGACAGTCTCTTCGAAAAACTGTTTTTT
size: .; V: TRBV11-2; D: TRBD1; J: TRBJ2-7; CDR3: CASSLVSGTGGGEQYF; DNA: TGTGCCAGCAGCTTAGTCTCGGGGACAGGGGGCGGCGAGCAGTACTTC
size: .; V: TRBV3-1/TRBV3-2; D: .; J: TRBJ1-2; CDR3: CASSLRDLGSFGGYTF; DNA: TGTGCCAGCAGCCTTCGGGACTTGGGCTCTTTTGGTGGCTACACCTTC
size: .; V: TRBV15; D: TRBD1; J: TRBJ2-7; CDR3: CATSLRRDREQYF; DNA: TGTGCCACCAGCCTACGTAGGGACAGAGAGCAGTACTTC
size: .; V: TRBV5-4; D: TRBD1; J: TRBJ1-2; CDR3: CASSADRGQAGYTF; DNA: TGTGCCAGCAGCGCGGACAGGGGGCAGGCTGGCTACACCTTC
size: .; V: TRBV19; D: TRBD1; J: TRBJ2-1; CDR3: CASSSWDRGNEQFF; DNA: TGTGCCAGTAGTTCATGGGACAGGGGGAATGAGCAGTTCTTC
size: .; V: TRBV1; D: .; J: TRBJ2-1; CDR3: CTSSHRTSHDEQFF; DNA: TGCACCAGCAGCCACCGGACTAGCCACGATGAGCAGTTCTTC
size: .; V: TRBV2; D: TRBD1; J: TRBJ2-7; CDR3: CASSAIQGAQTYEQYF; DNA: TGTGCCAGCAGTGCCATACAGGGGGCGCAGACCTACGAGCAGTACTTC
size: .; V: TRBV15; D: .; J: TRBJ2-1; CDR3: CATSRRSGEQFF; DNA: TGTGCCACCAGCAGGCGGAGTGGTGAGCAGTTCTTC
size: few; V: TRBV3-1/TRBV3-2; D: .; J: TRBJ1-2; CDR3: CASKTRGLPGYTF; DNA: TGTGCCAGCAAAACACGGGGTCTTCCTGGCTACACCTTC
size: .; V: TRBV10-3; D: .; J: TRBJ1-1; CDR3: CAISPREANTEAFF; DNA: TGTGCCATCAGTCCGAGGGAGGCGAACACTGAAGCTTTCTTT
size: .; V: TRBV6-2/TRBV6-3; D: TRBD2; J: TRBJ2-1; CDR3: CASSYSSGNEQFF; DNA: TGTGCCAGCAGTTATTCTAGCGGCAATGAGCAGTTCTTC
size: .; V: TRBV11-2; D: .; J: TRBJ2-1; CDR3: CASSWLTGYNEQFF; DNA: TGTGCCAGCAGCTGGCTGACTGGTTACAATGAGCAGTTCTTC
size: once; V: TRBV5-4; D: TRBD1; J: TRBJ1-4; CDR3: CASSIPGQGNEKLFF; DNA: TGTGCCAGCAGCATACCGGGACAGGGTAATGAAAAACTGTTTTTT
size: .; V: TRBV7-8; D: TRBD1; J: TRBJ1-4; CDR3: CASSSRQGSEKLFF; DNA: TGTGCCAGCAGCTCCCGACAGGGTAGTGAAAAACTGTTTTTT
size: .; V: TRBV2; D: .; J: TRBJ1-3; CDR3: CASSEPARAGNTIYF; DNA: TGTGCCAGCAGTGAACCTGCCAGGGCCGGAAACACCATATATTTT
size: .; V: TRBV5-1; D: TRBD2; J: TRBJ2-3; CDR3: CASSLGGGAADTQYF; DNA: TGCGCCAGCAGCTTGGGCGGGGGGGCAGCAGATACGCAGTATTTT
size: .; V: TRBV11-3; D: TRBD1; J: TRBJ1-1; CDR3: CASSLLAGGYTEAFF; DNA: TGTGCCAGCAGCTTATTAGCAGGGGGCTACACTGAAGCTTTCTTT
size: .; V: TRBV11-3; D: TRBD1; J: TRBJ1-4; CDR3: CASSSSGTGAEKLFF; DNA: TGTGCCAGCAGCTCATCCGGGACAGGGGCAGAAAAACTGTTTTTT
size: .; V: TRBV4-1; D: TRBD2; J: TRBJ2-1; CDR3: CASSGGGVRVTDEQFF; DNA: TGCGCCAGCAGTGGCGGGGGGGTCCGGGTCACCGATGAGCAGTTCTTC
size: .; V: TRBV27; D: .; J: TRBJ1-1; CDR3: CASSFSKTGNTEAFF; DNA: TGTGCCAGCAGTTTCTCTAAGACGGGGAACACTGAAGCTTTCTTT
size: .; V: TRBV25-1; D: TRBD2; J: TRBJ2-7; CDR3: CASSGAGSSYEQYF; DNA: TGTGCCAGCAGTGGAGCGGGATCTTCCTACGAGCAGTACTTC
size: .; V: TRBV6-5; D: .; J: TRBJ1-5; CDR3: CASSRQFSNQPQHF; DNA: TGTGCCAGCAGTAGACAGTTTAGCAATCAGCCCCAGCATTTT
size: .; V: TRBV11-3; D: TRBD1; J: TRBJ2-2; CDR3: CASSPGQGSGELFF; DNA: TGTGCCAGCAGCCCCGGACAGGGGTCCGGGGAGCTGTTTTTT
size: .; V: TRBV25-1; D: TRBD1; J: TRBJ1-3; CDR3: CASRNSGQVFSGNTIYF; DNA: TGTGCCAGCAGAAATTCAGGACAGGTCTTCTCTGGAAACACCATATATTTT
size: .; V: TRBV19; D: TRBD2; J: TRBJ2-7; CDR3: CASAIAGGPTYEQYF; DNA: TGTGCCAGTGCTATAGCGGGAGGGCCCACCTACGAGCAGTACTTC
size: .; V: TRBV7-6; D: .; J: TRBJ1-6; CDR3: CASSLGKPGVGSPLHF; DNA: TGTGCCAGCAGCTTAGGAAAACCCGGGGTAGGTTCACCCCTCCACTTT
size: .; V: TRBV6-2/TRBV6-3; D: TRBD2; J: TRBJ2-3; CDR3: CASSYKLADQEYF; DNA: TGTGCCAGCAGTTACAAGCTAGCGGATCAAGAGTATTTT
size: once; V: TRBV19; D: .; J: TRBJ2-2; CDR3: CASSTGVRELFF; DNA: TGTGCCAGTAGTACAGGGGTCCGGGAGCTGTTTTTT
size: .; V: TRBV5-1; D: TRBD1; J: TRBJ1-2; CDR3: CASSPRTGNYGYTF; DNA: TGCGCCAGCAGCCCCCGGACAGGGAACTATGGCTACACCTTC
size: .; V: TRBV2; D: TRBD1; J: TRBJ2-7; CDR3: CASKREQGAYEQYF; DNA: TGTGCCAGCAAGAGAGAACAGGGGGCCTACGAGCAGTACTTC
size: .; V: TRBV4-3; D: TRBD1; J: TRBJ2-1; CDR3: CASSQTGAGLRHNEQFF; DNA: TGCGCCAGCAGCCAGACAGGGGCCGGGCTGAGACACAATGAGCAGTTCTTC
size: once; V: TRBV10-2; D: TRBD1; J: TRBJ2-7; CDR3: CASSESGQGAYEQYF; DNA: TGCGCCAGCAGTGAGTCCGGACAGGGGGCCTACGAGCAGTACTTC
size: few; V: TRBV4-2; D: TRBD2; J: TRBJ2-7; CDR3: CASSPRTSGGYEQYF; DNA: TGTGCCAGCAGCCCCCGGACTAGCGGGGGGTACGAGCAGTACTTC
size: .; V: TRBV9; D: .; J: TRBJ2-3; CDR3: CASSVEGSGGTDTQYF; DNA: TGTGCCAGCAGCGTAGAGGGGTCAGGGGGCACAGATACGCAGTATTTT
size: .; V: TRBV6-5; D: .; J: TRBJ1-1; CDR3: CASREGLNTEAFF; DNA: TGTGCCAGCAGGGAGGGCTTGAACACTGAAGCTTTCTTT
size: .; V: TRBV7-8; D: .; J: TRBJ1-5; CDR3: CASSLAPRGNQPQHF; DNA: TGTGCCAGCAGCTTAGCCCCCCGGGGCAATCAGCCCCAGCATTTT
size: .; V: TRBV2; D: .; J: TRBJ1-5; CDR3: CASGGQKNQPQHF; DNA: TGTGCCAGCGGAGGACAGAAGAATCAGCCCCAGCATTTT
size: once; V: TRBV27; D: .; J: TRBJ1-2; CDR3: CASSFSGTFGYTF; DNA: TGTGCCAGCAGTTTTTCGGGGACTTTTGGCTACACCTTC
size: .; V: TRBV12-3/TRBV12-4; D: TRBD2; J: TRBJ2-2; CDR3: CASSLSGGGELFF; DNA: TGTGCCAGCAGCCTTAGCGGGGGTGGGGAGCTGTTTTTT
size: .; V: TRBV2; D: TRBD2; J: TRBJ2-1; CDR3: CASSYSGGPYNEQFF; DNA: TGTGCCAGCAGTTATAGCGGGGGGCCCTACAATGAGCAGTTCTTC
size: .; V: TRBV27; D: TRBD1; J: TRBJ1-1; CDR3: CASSFTQRTGLDEAFF; DNA: TGTGCCAGCAGTTTCACCCAACGGACAGGCCTCGATGAAGCTTTCTTT
size: few; V: TRBV6-2/TRBV6-3; D: .; J: TRBJ2-7; CDR3: CASSLAGLPYEQYF; DNA: TGTGCCAGCAGTTTGGCTGGACTACCATACGAGCAGTACTTC
size: .; V: TRBV15; D: .; J: TRBJ1-3; CDR3: CATSNDRFSGNTIYF; DNA: TGTGCCACCAGCAATGACAGGTTCTCTGGAAACACCATATATTTT
size: .; V: TRBV10-1; D: TRBD2; J: TRBJ2-3; CDR3: CASSDSPTSGREESTDTQYF; DNA: TGCGCCAGCAGTGATAGCCCGACTAGCGGGAGGGAAGAAAGCACAGATACGCAGTATTTT
size: few; V: TRBV12-2; D: .; J: TRBJ2-3; CDR3: CASRQPGGTSIMTDTQYF; DNA: TGTGCAAGTCGCCAACCCGGGGGGACTAGCATAATGACAGATACGCAGTATTTT
size: .; V: TRBV5-4; D: TRBD1; J: TRBJ2-7; CDR3: CASSHPDRARSYEQYF; DNA: TGTGCCAGCAGCCATCCGGACAGGGCTCGCTCCTACGAGCAGTACTTC
size: .; V: TRBV5-1; D: TRBD1; J: TRBJ1-1; CDR3: CASSLRGQGNTEAFF; DNA: TGCGCCAGCAGCTTGAGGGGACAGGGGAACACTGAAGCTTTCTTT
size: .; V: TRBV29-1; D: .; J: TRBJ2-7; CDR3: CSVLGGSISYEQYF; DNA: TGCAGCGTTCTGGGAGGCTCCATCTCCTACGAGCAGTACTTC
size: few; V: TRBV7-9; D: .; J: TRBJ2-7; CDR3: CASSYSSSYEQYF; DNA: TGTGCCAGCAGCTATTCTAGTTCCTACGAGCAGTACTTC